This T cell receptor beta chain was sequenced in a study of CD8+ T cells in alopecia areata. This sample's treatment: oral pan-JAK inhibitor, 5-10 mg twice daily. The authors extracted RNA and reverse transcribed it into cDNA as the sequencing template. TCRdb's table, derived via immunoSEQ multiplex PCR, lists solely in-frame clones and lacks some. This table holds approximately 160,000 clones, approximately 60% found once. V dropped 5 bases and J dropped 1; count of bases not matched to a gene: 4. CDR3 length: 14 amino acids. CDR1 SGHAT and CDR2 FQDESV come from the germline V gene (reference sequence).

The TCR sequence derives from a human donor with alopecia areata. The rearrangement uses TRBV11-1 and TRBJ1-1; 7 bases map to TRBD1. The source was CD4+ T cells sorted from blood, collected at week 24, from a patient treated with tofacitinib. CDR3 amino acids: CASSHRQGNTEAFF. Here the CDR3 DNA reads TGTGCCAGCAGCCACAGACAGGGGAACACTGAAGCTTTCTTT.